Reported below is one T cell receptor (beta chain). The data are from a study of technical replicates of blood from a few donors. The CDR3 has 15 amino acids. Germline V gene data show CDR1 as MNHEY and CDR2 as SVGAGI. The junction had 8 bases not matched to a gene; V was cut back by 7 bases and J by 8 bases. The repertoire was sequenced with immunoSEQ multiplex PCR; TCRdb's copy has only in-frame clones and lacks some. The sample contains 85,000 to 100,000 clones, 94% of which appear only once. Input material: T cells isolated from PBMCs. The chain uses TRBV6-5 and TRBJ2-1, with TRBD2 identical over 13 bases. The origin of this receptor is a human donor in good health. The CDR3 DNA is TGTGCCAGCACCCGACTAGCGGGGGGTGCAGATGAGCAGTTCTTC. It yields the protein CASTRLAGGADEQFF.